The 6 T cell receptor beta chains reported below all come from one sample, sequenced in a study of radiotherapy plus CTLA-4 blockade in lung cancer. Sequencing used immunoSEQ multiplex PCR; TCRdb keeps in-frame clones, though not all of them. The sample lists about 51,000 clones, 75% to 85% occurring once. The source was peripheral blood, collected from a patient treated with radiotherapy plus ipilimumab. The receptors come from a human donor with non-small cell lung cancer who had a complete response to radiotherapy plus ipilimumab.

V gene TRBV30 combines with J gene TRBJ2-7, with a weak D call TRBD1 (6 bases). V gave up 2 bases and J gave up 3 bases, with 11 bases separating them. CDR1 is GTSNPN, CDR2 SVGIG, per germline (reference sequence). The CDR3 runs to 13 residues. CDR3 nucleotide sequence: TGTGCCTGGAGTCCTACAGGGCTCTACGAGCAGTACTTC. The encoded protein is CAWSPTGLYEQYF.

The sample holds a few counts of this clone. This sequence joins TRBV6-1 and TRBJ2-5; D is perhaps TRBD2 (6 bases). Trimming removed 7 bases at V and 0 bases at J, with 15 bases between. The V gene's germline CDR1 is MNHNS and CDR2 SASEGT. This CDR3 region has 15 residues. CDR3 DNA: TGTGCCAGCATGCATACCTGGGACTACCAAGAGACCCAGTACTTC. Its translation: CASMHTWDYQETQYF.

This clone was counted a few times. The J gene is TRBJ1-1, the V gene TRBV19, with D possibly matching TRBD1 (6 bases). The CDR3 consists of 12 residues. The V gene lost 7 bases and the J gene lost 7 bases, with 13 bases spanning the gap. Germline loops: CDR1 LNHDA, CDR2 SQIVND (reference sequence). In DNA form, the CDR3 reads TGTGCCAGTACCCTCGGACAGTTTGAAGCTTTCTTT. It yields the protein CASTLGQFEAFF.

The gene calls are TRBV6-4 and TRBJ2-1; 11 nucleotides match TRBD2. Germline CDR1 and CDR2: MRHNA and SNTAGT. V shed 3 bases and J 9 bases; nucleotides not matched to a gene: 4. The CDR3 has 14 amino acids. The CDR3 bases are TGTGCCAGCAGTGATACTAGCGGGGGTGGTGAGCAGTTCTTC. Amino acids: CASSDTSGGGEQFF.

The chain combines TRBV25-1 with TRBJ1-6, with D possibly being TRBD1 (5 bases). Germline CDR1 is MGHDK and CDR2 is SYGVNS. The CDR3 has 16 amino acids. Between the trimmed V and J ends, which lost 0 bases and 6 bases, there was a span of 12 bases. CDR3 residues: CASSEYRGTPNSPLHF. As DNA, the CDR3 is TGTGCCAGCAGTGAATATAGGGGAACTCCTAATTCACCCCTCCACTTT.

The chain carries TRBV2 and TRBJ1-2; possible D gene TRBD1, 6 bases. Germline V gene lookup returns CDR1 SNHLY and CDR2 FYNNEI. V was cut by 6 bases and J by 3 bases, with 14 bases left in between. The CDR3 length is 14 residues. CDR3 loop: CASRAQGIYYGYTF. In nucleotides, the CDR3 is TGTGCCAGCAGAGCACAGGGTATCTACTATGGCTACACCTTC.